The source of this TCR beta chain is a study of vaccination effects on CD4 cells after COVID-19 (dated by TCRdb to between 2021 and 2024). With respect to the entire study: Each participant received two doses of an mRNA SARS-CoV-2 vaccine, either BNT162b2 or mRNA-1273. The study compared SARS-CoV-2 spike-specific CD4+ TCR repertoires before and after mRNA vaccination in COVID-19 convalescent patients and infection-naive vaccine recipients. The full study included some 10 COVID-19 convalescent patients and several SARS-CoV-2-naive healthy vaccine recipients. Cultures from other donors in the study were sequenced with the Oncomine TCR Beta short-read assay on an Illumina iSeq 100.

V is pared back by 1 base and J by 5 bases, with 14 bases lying between the germline termini. Via the germline V gene, CDR1 is MGHRA and CDR2 YSYEKL. The CDR3 holds 15 amino acids from the cysteine to the phenylalanine. Only the CDR3 DNA stays, 45 bases, in frame from base 1. Libraries were constructed by the immunoSEQ multiplex PCR assay. TCR beta CDR3 sequencing was performed on DNA from the cultured, isolated CD4+ T cells. Regarding the original processing steps: Non-productive TCR sequences were discarded, and reads were trimmed to the CDR3 region, with only CDR3s of 7 or more amino acids retained. The MANAFEST web app was used to identify antigen-specific clonotypes by comparing expansion in peptide wells with expansion in reference cultures. For clones to be considered positive, expansion at FDR<0.05 versus reference and all other wells, an odds ratio above 5, and a frequency above 0.1% in two replicate wells were required. Cross-reactive clonotypes were defined as significantly expanded in SARS-CoV-2 spike wells and in at least one common cold coronavirus spike condition. CDR3 similarity was assessed by Levenshtein distance using the stringdist R package, and unrooted trees were constructed with ape in R 3.6.1. Entries here come from immuneACCESS through TCRdb and include only in-frame sequences with V and J called. Some clones fail to appear in such tables; in the studies checked, an unresolved V gene covers under half of the shortfall, and the cause of the remainder is unknown. V, J and clone size reflect that table, while D and trimming were determined from the DNA. Counted in this sample were about 28,000 clones; approximately 72% of them appeared once. Around 32% of the sample goes to the ten largest clones.

To identify antigen-specific CD4+ T cell clonotypes by their expansion, the ViraFEST assay first stimulated PBMC with viral peptide pools and then applied TCR sequencing. After around ten days of culture, CD4+ T cells were isolated with the EasySep CD4+ T cell isolation kit. None of the healthy vaccine recipients had a prior SARS-CoV-2 infection, which was confirmed by nucleocapsid antibody tests that came back negative both before and after vaccination. Each well held over 1.5 million PBMC cultured in IMDM containing around 5% human AB serum, roughly 9.9 IU/ml IL-2 and gentamicin, along with roughly 10 ug/ml peptides. On days 3 and 7, half of the culture medium was replaced with fresh IL-2-containing medium. Unless otherwise noted, each peptide stimulation condition was cultured in triplicate wells. PBMC were separated from whole blood using Ficoll-Paque Plus gradient centrifugation and were then either cryopreserved at -140C or used fresh. The spike proteins of SARS-CoV-2 and of the common cold coronaviruses HCoV-NL63, HCoV-OC43 and HCoV-229E were spanned by overlapping peptide pools. Genomic DNA was extracted from cultured CD4+ T cells with the QIAamp micro DNA kit.

This clone was picked up one time. It lacks a known antigen. The sample holds no much larger clone one base away, and base qualities are not on file. Results the study describes overall, beyond this receptor: Among healthy vaccine recipients, nearly all vaccine-induced clones were SARS-CoV-2 mono-reactive, and only 1 of 255 was cross-reactive with common cold coronaviruses. Limitations of the study were the small number of convalescent patients and the absence of early post-infection timepoints. Both infection-induced and vaccine-induced clones contracted markedly at late post-vaccination timepoints, which is consistent with waning T cell responses.

The sample was CD4+ T cells from PBMCs cultured with SARS-CoV-2 spike peptides, taken before COVID-19 vaccination. What the cell subset or site label conveys for this sample: SARS-CoV-2 spike overlapping peptide pool stimulation. The V gene is TRBV4-1 and the J gene is TRBJ2-5; TRBD2 is perhaps the D gene, given 6 matching bases. This sequence originates from a human donor who received a COVID-19 vaccine. The CDR3 amino acid sequence is: CASSQGGALAETQYF. The bases read TGCGCCAGCAGCCAAGGAGGGGCGCTAGCGGAGACCCAGTACTTC.